Listed here are 7 T cell receptor beta chains from one sample, sequenced in a study of blood T cell repertoires in COVID-19 (dated by TCRdb to between 2020 and 2021). Receptor libraries were prepared by the immunoSEQ multiplex PCR assay. This immuneACCESS table, as held by TCRdb, lists in-frame sequences with V and J called but not all clones. Of the missing ones, under half trace to an unresolved V gene in checked studies; the others have no known cause. The sample contains some 33,000 clones, about 82% of them found a single time. The top ten constitute 6.6% of the sample. Sequenced material: peripheral blood. These receptors all stem from a man aged 55 to 70 with active COVID-19.

The rearrangement uses TRBV28 and TRBJ2-7, with D possibly matching TRBD2 (5 bases). CDR3 length: 15 amino acids. The germline V and J ends were trimmed by 7 bases and 0 bases, with 16 bases remaining between them. From germline, CDR1 is MDHEN and CDR2 SYDVKM. CDR3 amino acids: CASTPGLSGSYEQYF. In nucleotides, the CDR3 is TGTGCCAGCACCCCGGGCCTGAGCGGCTCCTACGAGCAGTACTTC.

Here the CDR3 DNA reads TGTGCCAGCAGCCAAAAAACATCACCCCTCCACTTT. It encodes CASSQKTSPLHF. V gene TRBV3-1 (or the pseudogene TRBV3-2) combines with J gene TRBJ1-6; D gene uncertain. Germline CDR1 reads LGHDT; CDR2 reads YNNKEL (reference sequence). There are 12 residues in the CDR3. The V gene lost 2 bases and the J gene lost 10 bases, with 6 bases spanning the gap.

The chain carries TRBV7-2 and TRBJ2-2; D not resolved. The CDR3 consists of 14 residues. Germline V gene sequence: CDR1 SGHTA, CDR2 FQGNSA. V was trimmed by 5 bases and J by 1 base, leaving 8 bases between them. As DNA, the CDR3 is TGTGCCAGCAGCCCCAACTGGAACACCGGGGAGCTGTTTTTT. It is translated as CASSPNWNTGELFF. Complete variable domain (other parts from reference TRBV7-2 and TRBJ2-2): GAGVSQSPSNKVTEKGKDVELRCDPISGHTALYWYRQSLGQGLEFLIYFQGNSAPDKSGLPSDRFSAERTGGSVSTLTIQRTQQEDSAVYLCASSPNWNTGELFFGEGSRLTVL.

This clone showed up just a few times. The chain links TRBV3-1 (or the pseudogene TRBV3-2) to TRBJ2-7; TRBD2 is a possible D gene (5 bases). Germline CDR1 is LGHDT and CDR2 is YNNKEL (reference sequence). CDR3 length: 14 amino acids. V gave up 4 bases and J gave up 0 bases, with 10 bases separating them. The CDR3 is CASSLGLDSYEQYF. CDR3 DNA sequence: TGTGCCAGCAGCCTCGGACTGGACTCCTACGAGCAGTACTTC.

The chain recombines TRBV27 with TRBJ2-6, with 8 bases aligning to TRBD1. V lost 4 bases to trimming and J lost 0 bases; unmatched junction nucleotides: 5. The CDR3 consists of 17 residues. Germline CDR1 reads MNHEY; CDR2 reads SMNVEV (reference sequence). This CDR3 reads CASSYRDRSSGANVLTF. The CDR3 coding sequence is TGTGCCAGCAGTTATCGGGACAGGAGCTCTGGGGCCAACGTCCTGACTTTC.

The chain employs TRBV20-1 and TRBJ2-1; TRBD1 is a possible D gene (5 bases). V was cut by 5 bases and J by 12 bases, with 14 bases left in between. The germline CDR1 and CDR2 sequences are DFQATT and SNEGSKA (reference sequence). The CDR3 length is 11 residues. The CDR3 loop is CSAQGYGGQFF. The CDR3 DNA follows: TGCAGTGCTCAGGGATACGGTGGGCAGTTCTTC.

V is TRBV7-9 and J is TRBJ2-1; D unresolved. V was trimmed by 1 base and J by 3 bases, leaving 7 bases between them. The CDR3 consists of 14 residues. Per germline, CDR1 SEHNR and CDR2 FQNEAQ (reference sequence). CDR3 region: CASSLGVGYNEQFF. In DNA, the CDR3 is TGTGCCAGCAGCTTAGGAGTTGGCTACAATGAGCAGTTCTTC.